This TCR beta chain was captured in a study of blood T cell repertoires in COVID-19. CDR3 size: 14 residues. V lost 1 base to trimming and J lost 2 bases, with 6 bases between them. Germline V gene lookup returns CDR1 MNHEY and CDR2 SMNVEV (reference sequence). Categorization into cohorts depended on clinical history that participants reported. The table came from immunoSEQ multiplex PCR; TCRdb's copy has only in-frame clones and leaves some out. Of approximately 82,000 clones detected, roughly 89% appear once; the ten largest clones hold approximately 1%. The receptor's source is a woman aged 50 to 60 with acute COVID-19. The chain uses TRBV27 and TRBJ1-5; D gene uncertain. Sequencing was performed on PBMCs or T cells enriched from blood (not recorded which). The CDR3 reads CASSLFEGNQPQHF. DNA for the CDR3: TGTGCCAGCAGTTTATTTGAGGGCAATCAGCCCCAGCATTTT.